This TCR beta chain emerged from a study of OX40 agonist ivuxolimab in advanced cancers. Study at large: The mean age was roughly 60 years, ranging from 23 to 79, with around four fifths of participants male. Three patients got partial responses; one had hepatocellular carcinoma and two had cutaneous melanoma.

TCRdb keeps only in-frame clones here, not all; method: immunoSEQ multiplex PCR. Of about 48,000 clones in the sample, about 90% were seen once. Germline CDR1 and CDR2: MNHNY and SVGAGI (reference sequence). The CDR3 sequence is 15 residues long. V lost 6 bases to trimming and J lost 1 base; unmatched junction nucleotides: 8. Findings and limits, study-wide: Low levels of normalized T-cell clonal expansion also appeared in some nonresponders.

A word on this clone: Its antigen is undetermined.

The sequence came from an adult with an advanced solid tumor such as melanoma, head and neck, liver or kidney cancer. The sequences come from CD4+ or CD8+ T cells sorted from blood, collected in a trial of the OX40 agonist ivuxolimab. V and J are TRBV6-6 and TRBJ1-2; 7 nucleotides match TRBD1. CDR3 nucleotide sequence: TGTGCCAGCAGAAACCAGACAGGGATTAACTATGGCTACACCTTC. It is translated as CASRNQTGINYGYTF.